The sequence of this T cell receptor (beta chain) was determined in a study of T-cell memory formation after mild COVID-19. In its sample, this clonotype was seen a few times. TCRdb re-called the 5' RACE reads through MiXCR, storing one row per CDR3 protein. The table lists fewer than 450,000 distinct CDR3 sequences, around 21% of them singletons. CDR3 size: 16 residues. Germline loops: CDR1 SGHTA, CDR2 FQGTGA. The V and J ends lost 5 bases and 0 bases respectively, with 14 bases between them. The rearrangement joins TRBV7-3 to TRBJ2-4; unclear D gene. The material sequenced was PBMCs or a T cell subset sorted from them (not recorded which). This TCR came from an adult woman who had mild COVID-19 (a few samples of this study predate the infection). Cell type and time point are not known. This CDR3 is CASSPEPGPAKNIQYF. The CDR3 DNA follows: TGTGCCAGCAGCCCCGAGCCTGGTCCAGCCAAAAACATTCAGTACTTC.